The 29 T cell receptor beta chains presented below share a single source sample, sequenced in a study of T cells in localized non-small cell lung cancer. The method was immunoSEQ multiplex PCR; TCRdb's version includes in-frame clones alone and lacks a portion of them. The sample carries tens of thousands of clones, over 75% recorded once. The input for sequencing was peripheral blood, taken before any cancer treatment. These receptors were taken from a man aged 40 to 70 with stage III squamous cell lung carcinoma.

The rearrangement uses TRBV14 and TRBJ2-5; either TRBD1 or TRBD2 may fit D (5 bases each). V gave up 4 bases and J gave up 0 bases, with 9 bases separating them. CDR1 and CDR2 from the germline V gene are SGHDN and FVKESK. This CDR3 contains 14 residues. CDR3 nucleotide sequence: TGTGCCAGCAGCCCCCGGGACCACCAAGAGACCCAGTACTTC. It yields the protein CASSPRDHQETQYF.

This chain uses TRBV2 with TRBJ2-3; D remains ambiguous. Germline values: CDR1 SNHLY, CDR2 FYNNEI. This CDR3 is built from 11 residues. The ends were cut back, 4 bases at V and 6 bases at J, with 5 bases in the middle. This CDR3 is CASSVFDTQYF. The CDR3 DNA follows: TGTGCCAGCAGTGTATTCGATACGCAGTATTTT.

V gene TRBV30 combines with J gene TRBJ2-3; D possibly corresponds to TRBD2 (5 bases). V was trimmed by 0 bases and J by 5 bases, leaving 12 bases between them. CDR1 is GTSNPN, CDR2 SVGIG, per germline (reference sequence). This CDR3 contains 14 residues. The chain's CDR3 is CAWSVNHRGDTQYF. The CDR3 DNA reads TGTGCCTGGAGTGTAAACCACCGGGGAGATACGCAGTATTTT. Together with reference TRBV30 and TRBJ2-3, the CDR3 gives the full variable domain: SQTIHQWPATLVQPVGSPLSLECTVEGTSNPNLYWYRQAAGRGLQLLFYSVGIGQISSEVPQNLSASRPQDRQFILSSKKLLLSDSGFYLCAWSVNHRGDTQYFGPGTRLTVL.

The chain uses TRBV5-4 and TRBJ2-7; perhaps TRBD2 as D (5 bases). The CDR3 covers 14 residues. The V end was cut by 5 bases, the J end by 1 base, with 13 bases between. Germline-derived CDR1 and CDR2 are SGHNT and YYREEE (reference sequence). The CDR3 DNA follows: TGTGCCAGCAGTGAGAGGCCGGGGTCCTACGAGCAGTACTTC. Translated, it gives CASSERPGSYEQYF.

The gene calls are TRBV9 and TRBJ1-5, with TRBD1 matching 8 bases. Germline values: CDR1 SGDLS, CDR2 YYNGEE. After removal of 4 bases from V and 7 bases from J, the junction contained 10 bases not matched to a gene. CDR3 length equals 15 residues. The DNA for the CDR3 is TGTGCCAGCAGCACTGGACAGGGCCTGCAGCAGCCCCAGCATTTT. Residues: CASSTGQGLQQPQHF.

The V gene is TRBV7-8, the J gene TRBJ1-2; perhaps TRBD1 as D (6 bases). The CDR3 runs 16 residues. V was shortened by 2 bases and J by 0 bases, with 13 bases between the two germline ends. CDR1 and CDR2 (germline): SGHVS, FQNEAQ. The CDR3 here is CASSLSGGLTNYGYTF. In DNA form, the CDR3 reads TGTGCCAGCAGCTTAAGCGGGGGCCTCACTAACTATGGCTACACCTTC.

This chain joins TRBV6-5 and TRBJ1-1; no firm D call. Germline V gives CDR1 MNHEY, CDR2 SVGAGI. The CDR3 covers 13 residues. V was clipped by 6 bases and J by 1 base, with 9 bases between them. The CDR3: CASRPDGNTEAFF. The CDR3 region has the DNA TGTGCCAGCAGACCCGACGGGAACACTGAAGCTTTCTTT.

The chain has TRBV2 and TRBJ1-6; 10 nucleotides line up with TRBD1. V dropped 7 bases and J dropped 7; count of bases not matched to a gene: 4. This CDR3 has 14 residues. Germline CDR1 reads SNHLY; CDR2 reads FYNNEI. The DNA of the CDR3 is TGTGCCAGCAAACGACAGGGGGCCAATTCACCCCTCCACTTT. Encoded protein: CASKRQGANSPLHF.

CDR3 amino acids: CASSGDGLAKNIQYF. DNA for the CDR3: TGTGCCAGCAGCGGGGACGGGTTAGCCAAAAACATTCAGTACTTC. The rearrangement links TRBV6-1 to TRBJ2-4, with D perhaps assigned TRBD1 or TRBD2 (5 bases each). V lost 6 bases and J 0 bases, leaving 12 bases between the germline ends. This CDR3 is 15 amino acids long. Germline CDR1 and CDR2: MNHNS and SASEGT.

V and J are TRBV5-6 and TRBJ1-1; tentative D call: TRBD1 (6 bases). V was trimmed by 3 bases and J by 2 bases, leaving 17 bases between them. Germline-derived CDR1 and CDR2 are SGHDT and YYEEEE. This CDR3 has 16 amino acids. DNA of the CDR3: TGTGCCAGCAGCTCCGCCCCGACGGGGGCCAACACTGAAGCTTTCTTT. This translates into CASSSAPTGANTEAFF.

This chain uses TRBV10-3 with TRBJ1-3; a possible D gene is TRBD1 (6 bases). V was trimmed by 0 bases and J by 2 bases, leaving 17 bases between them. Germline V gives CDR1 ENHRY, CDR2 SYGVKD. The CDR3 length is 18 residues. CDR3 loop: CAISESLQGVGAGNTIYF. In DNA, the CDR3 is TGTGCCATCAGTGAGTCCTTACAGGGAGTAGGCGCTGGAAACACCATATATTTT.

The chain employs TRBV18 and TRBJ1-1; unclear D gene. This CDR3 region has 12 residues. Trimming took 6 bases from V and 11 from J, leaving 16 bases between them. CDR1 and CDR2 (germline): KGHSH, LQKENI. CDR3 sequence reads: CASSYGAGIAFF. For the CDR3, the DNA is TGTGCCAGCTCCTACGGAGCTGGAATTGCTTTCTTT.

This clone came up a few times. The CDR3 protein is CASSPLVTGEETQYF. The CDR3 coding sequence is TGTGCCAGCTCACCATTAGTAACCGGGGAAGAGACCCAGTACTTC. This rearrangement joins TRBV18 to TRBJ2-5; a weak D match, TRBD2 (5 bases). This CDR3 is built from 15 residues. Trimming shortened V by 2 bases and J by 3 bases, and 13 bases separated the two germline ends. The germline V gene encodes CDR1 KGHSH and CDR2 LQKENI.

This sequence joins TRBV5-5 and TRBJ2-3; D gene ambiguous. V shed 0 bases and J shed 4 bases, with 6 bases lying between them. Germline V CDR1 and CDR2: SGHKS, YYEKEE (reference sequence). This CDR3 is built from 13 residues. CDR3 residues: CASSLERSDTQYF. The CDR3, as DNA: TGTGCCAGCAGCTTGGAACGGTCAGATACGCAGTATTTT.

The CDR3 DNA reads as TGTGCCAGCAGCTCCTCCGGGTCCCCAGGAAGGCAGTACGTC. It yields the protein CASSSSGSPGRQYV. The rearrangement joins TRBV7-9 to TRBJ2-7; D not resolved. CDR3 length: 14 amino acids. Germline V gives CDR1 SEHNR, CDR2 FQNEAQ (reference sequence). The V end was cut by 4 bases, the J end by 9 bases, with 19 bases between.

This sequence joins TRBV11-2 and TRBJ1-6; maybe TRBD1 (5 bases). This CDR3 contains 15 residues. CDR1 is SGHAT, CDR2 FQNNGV, per germline. The V gene lost 2 bases and the J gene lost 5 bases, with 10 bases spanning the gap. CDR3 DNA: TGTGCCAGCAGCTTACAGGGTGTAGATAATTCACCCCTCCACTTT. This codes for CASSLQGVDNSPLHF.

On this clone: The junction differs from germline at one of its ends, possibly a read error. The rearrangement uses TRBV10-3 and TRBJ1-1, with a possible D match to TRBD1 (6 bases). The CDR3 has 14 amino acids. From germline, CDR1 is ENHRY and CDR2 SYGVKD. The CDR3: CAITERGARTEAFF. The CDR3 bases are TGTGCCATCACTGAGCGGGGGGCGCGGACTGAAGCTTTCTTT.

The rearrangement joins TRBV5-1 to TRBJ1-1, with D possibly matching TRBD1 (6 bases). Germline lookup yields CDR1 SGHRS and CDR2 YFSETQ. The CDR3 loop spans 15 amino acids. Trimming removed 5 bases at V and 7 bases at J, with 21 bases between. The CDR3 is CASSSEPGTPYEAFF. The CDR3 DNA is TGCGCCAGCAGTTCAGAGCCGGGGACACCCTATGAAGCTTTCTTT. Full variable domain (remainder filled in from reference TRBV5-1 and TRBJ1-1): KAGVTQTPRYLIKTRGQQVTLSCSPISGHRSVSWYQQTPGQGLQFLFEYFSETQRNKGNFPGRFSGRQFSNSRSEMNVSTLELGDSALYLCASSSEPGTPYEAFFGQGTRLTVV.

The chain recombines TRBV11-3 with TRBJ2-1; D remains unclear. Germline CDR1 is SGHNT and CDR2 is YENEEA. CDR3 length: 16 residues. The ends were cut back, 1 base at V and 1 base at J, with 11 bases in the middle. DNA for the CDR3: TGTGCCAGCAGCTTAGCTTTCGCCAGGTCCTACAATGAGCAGTTCTTC. This translates into CASSLAFARSYNEQFF.

This clone was found once. The chain combines TRBV5-1 with TRBJ2-1, with D hard to call. The CDR3 extends over 12 amino acids. V was clipped by 3 bases and J by 8 bases, with 9 bases between them. The germline V gene has CDR1 SGHRS and CDR2 YFSETQ. The CDR3 loop reads CASSSSLDEQFF. The DNA of the CDR3 is TGCGCCAGCAGCTCCTCCCTGGATGAGCAGTTCTTC.

The J gene is TRBJ1-1, the V gene TRBV7-8; maybe TRBD1 (6 bases). Per germline, CDR1 SGHVS and CDR2 FQNEAQ. CDR3 length: 15 residues. Trimming shortened V by 4 bases and J by 0 bases, and 12 bases separated the two germline ends. Written as DNA, the CDR3 is TGTGCCAGCAGCTATACTAGGACAGTGAACACTGAAGCTTTCTTT. It yields the protein CASSYTRTVNTEAFF.

The chain has TRBV19 and TRBJ2-4, with D perhaps TRBD1 or TRBD2 (5 bases each). This CDR3 is built from 16 residues. Germline values: CDR1 LNHDA, CDR2 SQIVND (reference sequence). Trimming removed 5 bases at V and 0 bases at J, with 14 bases between. CDR3 residues: CASSARVGLAKNIQYF. The CDR3, as DNA: TGTGCCAGTAGTGCCAGGGTTGGACTAGCCAAAAACATTCAGTACTTC.

The rearrangement links TRBV14 to TRBJ1-2; TRBD1 is a possible D gene (6 bases). The germline V and J ends were trimmed by 2 bases and 8 bases, with 12 bases remaining between them. This CDR3 is built from 13 residues. CDR1 and CDR2 (germline): SGHDN, FVKESK. CDR3 in amino acids: CASSQYSRGGYTF. The CDR3 nucleotides read TGTGCCAGCAGCCAATACAGCAGGGGCGGCTACACCTTC.

The chain uses TRBV7-8 and TRBJ2-5; no clear D gene. From germline, CDR1 is SGHVS and CDR2 FQNEAQ. Trimming left V 5 bases short and J 5 bases short, with 27 bases between. This CDR3 is built from 18 residues. The CDR3 nucleotides read TGTGCCAGCAGCCCCGGATCGACTGCCTCGAACCTGGCCGAGACCCAGTACTTC. Translation: CASSPGSTASNLAETQYF. The full variable domain, completed using reference TRBV7-8 and TRBJ2-5, is GAGVSQSPRYKVAKRGQDVALRCDPISGHVSLFWYQQALGQGPEFLTYFQNEAQLDKSGLPSDRFFAERPEGSVSTLKIQRTQQEDSAVYLCASSPGSTASNLAETQYFGPGTRLLVL.

The rearrangement uses TRBV27 and TRBJ1-1; D possibly corresponds to TRBD1 (5 bases). The V and J ends lost 0 bases and 4 bases respectively, with 15 bases between them. Germline CDR1 and CDR2: MNHEY and SMNVEV (reference sequence). This CDR3 has 16 residues. CDR3 coding DNA: TGTGCCAGCAGTTTATCGCGGTGGGGCGGGAGCACTGAAGCTTTCTTT. Translating it yields CASSLSRWGGSTEAFF.

The genes are TRBV10-1 and TRBJ2-5; 8 bases align to TRBD2. The germline V gene encodes CDR1 WNHNN and CDR2 SYGVQD (reference sequence). This CDR3 comprises 13 residues. V shed 6 bases and J 5 bases; nucleotides not matched to a gene: 5. CDR3 sequence reads: CASSQRERETQYF. The CDR3, as DNA: TGCGCCAGCAGCCAGCGGGAGAGGGAGACCCAGTACTTC.

The chain links TRBV5-1 to TRBJ2-5, with 7 bases that match TRBD1. With V trimmed by 4 bases and J by 1 base, 4 bases remained unmatched. This CDR3 is 14 amino acids long. Germline lookup yields CDR1 SGHRS and CDR2 YFSETQ. The CDR3 DNA follows: TGCGCCAGCAGCACTGGACAGGCCCAAGAGACCCAGTACTTC. Amino acids: CASSTGQAQETQYF.

The chain joins TRBV6-1 to TRBJ2-7; D may be TRBD1 (6 bases). Trimming removed 4 bases at V and 4 bases at J, with 17 bases between. The CDR3 extends over 15 amino acids. CDR1 MNHNS and CDR2 SASEGT come from the germline V gene. CDR3 coding DNA: TGTGCCAGCAGTGTTTATGGGGGCGCAGCGTACGAGCAGTACGTC. It translates to CASSVYGGAAYEQYV.

The chain recombines TRBV9 with TRBJ2-1; TRBD2 might be the D (5 bases). In germline, CDR1 is SGDLS, CDR2 YYNGEE. This CDR3 comprises 15 residues. The ends were cut back, 4 bases at V and 3 bases at J, with 14 bases in the middle. The CDR3 sequence is CASSPPGSLYNEQFF. CDR3 sequence (DNA): TGTGCCAGCAGCCCCCCGGGGTCACTCTACAATGAGCAGTTCTTC. The full variable domain, its missing parts supplied by reference TRBV9 and TRBJ2-1, is DSGVTQTPKHLITATGQRVTLRCSPRSGDLSVYWYQQSLDQGLQFLIQYYNGEERAKGNILERFSAQQFPDLHSELNLSSLELGDSALYFCASSPPGSLYNEQFFGPGTRLTVL.